Below, 13 T cell receptor beta chains from the same sample are listed, as sequenced in a study of vaccination and CD4 T cells after COVID-19. For these TCRs, the target antigens are not known. Noted treatment: roughly ten-day PBMC culture with coronavirus spike peptide pools or control peptides (ViraFEST assay). Cultured CD4+ T cell DNA underwent sequencing with the Oncomine TCR Beta short-read assay. TCRdb recomputed calls from the PCR reads with MiXCR, one row per CDR3 protein. The sample has 6,500 to 7,500 distinct CDR3 sequences; around three fifths are singletons. The sequenced sample consisted of CD4+ T cells from blood, cultured in vitro. Receptor source: a human donor who had recovered from COVID-19.

V is TRBV7-2 and J is TRBJ1-2, with a possible D match to TRBD1 (5 bases). The CDR3 covers 14 residues. Germline CDR1 and CDR2: SGHTA and FQGNSA. Trimming pared 5 bases from V and 4 bases from J, leaving 14 bases between. The CDR3 protein is CASSVTGPIYGYTF. Here the CDR3 DNA reads TGTGCCAGCAGCGTAACGGGACCGATCTATGGCTACACCTTC.

The rearrangement links TRBV7-3 to TRBJ2-3; the D gene could be TRBD1 or TRBD2 (5 bases each). The ends were cut back, 3 bases at V and 3 bases at J, with 10 bases in the middle. CDR1 SGHTA and CDR2 FQGTGA come from the germline V gene. The CDR3 sequence is 14 residues long. DNA for the CDR3: TGTGCCAGCAGCTTCCGGGACCCTACAGATACGCAGTATTTT. Its translation is CASSFRDPTDTQYF.

This clonotype was seen only once. The V call is TRBV30, the J call TRBJ2-7; maybe TRBD1 (7 bases). CDR3 length: 15 residues. V shed 4 bases and J shed 7 bases, with 23 bases lying between them. CDR1 and CDR2 (germline): GTSNPN, SVGIG (reference sequence). Here the CDR3 reads CAWIPGGSGSREQYF. DNA of the CDR3: TGTGCCTGGATCCCAGGGGGGAGCGGGTCTCGGGAGCAGTACTTC.

This clonotype has just one count. This chain links TRBV11-1 with TRBJ1-2; 8 bases line up with TRBD1. J was trimmed by 7 bases and V by 2 bases; bases with no gene match: 9. The CDR3 runs 15 residues. From germline, CDR1 is SGHAT and CDR2 FQDESV (reference sequence). The chain's CDR3 is CASSLPRTGNIGYTF. DNA of the CDR3: TGTGCCAGCAGCTTACCCCGGACAGGGAACATTGGCTACACCTTC.

The chain joins TRBV19 to TRBJ1-2; the D gene is possibly TRBD1 (6 bases). V shed 3 bases and J shed 4 bases, with 12 bases lying between them. Germline V gene lookup returns CDR1 LNHDA and CDR2 SQIVND (reference sequence). The CDR3 has 14 amino acids. CDR3 in DNA: TGTGCCAGTAGTATTAGTAGGGGGTTCTATGGCTACACCTTC. Its protein is CASSISRGFYGYTF.

CDR3 sequence: CASGRGMYEQYF. The CDR3 bases are TGTGCCAGCGGGAGGGGCATGTACGAGCAGTACTTC. The chain couples TRBV2 to TRBJ2-7, with 7 positions matching TRBD2. V lost 8 bases and J lost 4; bases outside the gene matches: 5. The CDR3 has 12 residues. Germline V lookup: CDR1 SNHLY, CDR2 FYNNEI.

The V gene is TRBV20-1, the J gene TRBJ1-2; D not resolved. The germline V gene encodes CDR1 DFQATT and CDR2 SNEGSKA (reference sequence). This CDR3 has 12 residues. Trimming cost V 1 base and J 3 bases, with 6 bases left between them. The CDR3: CSARVDDYGYTF. The CDR3 coding sequence is TGCAGTGCTAGAGTGGACGACTATGGCTACACCTTC.

V usage is TRBV7-9 and J usage is TRBJ2-1, with 7 positions matching TRBD1. This CDR3 comprises 15 residues. The V gene's germline CDR1 is SEHNR and CDR2 FQNEAQ (reference sequence). Trimming at V came to 5 bases and at J to 8 bases, leaving 12 bases not matched to a gene. In DNA, the CDR3 is TGTGCCAGCAGCCCCAGACAGGGTGGTGGCTATGAGCAGTTCTTC. Protein sequence: CASSPRQGGGYEQFF.

J is TRBJ2-3 and V is TRBV20-1; D may be TRBD2 (5 bases). Germline V gene sequence: CDR1 DFQATT, CDR2 SNEGSKA (reference sequence). This CDR3 comprises 18 residues. Trimming took 2 bases from V and 1 from J, leaving 22 bases between them. CDR3 sequence: CSARPLLSQLDRTDTQYF. In DNA, the CDR3 is TGCAGTGCTAGACCCCTACTATCGCAACTAGACCGCACAGATACGCAGTATTTT.

This clonotype was observed once. The V gene is TRBV15, the J gene TRBJ1-4; D uncertain. Germline values: CDR1 LNHNV, CDR2 YYDKDF (reference sequence). The CDR3 is made up of 17 amino acids. V lost 1 base to trimming and J lost 1 base, with 13 bases between them. CDR3 region: CATSRGKGTLTNEKLFF. The DNA for the CDR3 is TGTGCCACCAGCAGAGGCAAGGGCACCCTAACTAATGAAAAACTGTTTTTT.

V gene TRBV6-1 combines with J gene TRBJ1-6; D uncertain. CDR3 size: 14 residues. Germline values: CDR1 MNHNS, CDR2 SASEGT. V was pared by 1 base and J by 8 bases, with 9 bases between. The chain's CDR3 is CASSEVAAYSPLHF. In DNA form, the CDR3 reads TGTGCCAGCAGTGAAGTGGCAGCTTATTCACCCCTCCACTTT.

The J gene is TRBJ2-1, the V gene TRBV7-6; 9 bases are a match to TRBD1. The CDR3 has 15 residues. Trimming took 5 bases from V and 2 from J; bases not matched to a gene: 4. Germline assignment: CDR1 SGHVS and CDR2 FNYEAQ. CDR3: CASSATGGTYNEQFF. In nucleotides, the CDR3 is TGTGCCAGCAGCGCGACAGGGGGAACCTACAATGAGCAGTTCTTC.

The J gene is TRBJ1-6, the V gene TRBV7-3, with 7 bases lining up with TRBD1. Germline CDR1 reads SGHTA; CDR2 reads FQGTGA. The CDR3 is made up of 15 amino acids. V gave up 2 bases and J gave up 6 bases; unmatched junction bases: 4. The CDR3 region is CASSLVDRANSPLHF. As DNA, the CDR3 is TGTGCCAGCAGCTTAGTCGACAGGGCTAATTCACCCCTCCACTTT.